This TCR beta chain originates from a study of CD8 T cells in Susac syndrome. This clonotype was found once. Sequencing targeted TCR beta in blood CD8+ and CD4+ T cells. The individuals used as controls were healthy donors who had been matched for both age and sex. It was negative isolation that provided the CD8+ and CD4+ T cells, whereas TEMRA cells were enriched by FACS. The CDR3 runs 12 residues. The germline gives CDR1 GTSNPN, CDR2 SVGIG (reference sequence). Trimming removed 3 bases at V and 2 bases at J, with 8 bases between. RNA totalling about 0.45 to 1 ug underwent reverse transcription with random hexamers. TCRdb used MiXCR to reprocess the immunoSEQ multiplex PCR reads, holding one entry per CDR3 protein. The sample has fewer than 70,000 distinct CDR3 sequences, 95% seen once.

V gene TRBV30 combines with J gene TRBJ2-7; D call uncertain. The receptor's source is a human donor in good health. Material: CD8+ T cells from PBMCs. CDR3 sequence: CAWRFGAYEQYF. The CDR3 region has the DNA TGTGCCTGGAGATTTGGGGCCTACGAGCAGTACTTC.